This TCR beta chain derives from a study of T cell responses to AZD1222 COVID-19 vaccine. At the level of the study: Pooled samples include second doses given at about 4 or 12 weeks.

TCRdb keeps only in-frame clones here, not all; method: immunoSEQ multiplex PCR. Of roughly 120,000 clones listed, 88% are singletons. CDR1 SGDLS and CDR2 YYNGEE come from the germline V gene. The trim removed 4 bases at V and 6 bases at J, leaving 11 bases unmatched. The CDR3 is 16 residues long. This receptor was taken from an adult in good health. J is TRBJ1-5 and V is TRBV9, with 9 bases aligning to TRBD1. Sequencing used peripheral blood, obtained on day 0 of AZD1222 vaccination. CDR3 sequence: CASSPGTGTVGQPQHF. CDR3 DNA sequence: TGTGCCAGCAGCCCTGGGACAGGGACGGTCGGTCAGCCCCAGCATTTT.